The 27 T cell receptor beta chains below come from one sample, sequenced in a study of spatial heterogeneity in lung cancer. Study-wide points: Counts that tracked tumor mutation counts were those of expanded intratumoral alpha and beta TCRs.

In TCRdb, the 5' RACE reads were re-called with MiXCR into one record per CDR3 protein. This sample yields more than 20,000 distinct CDR3 sequences, of which about 2.7% are seen a single time; just under 8% belongs to the top ten. As to time point: sample taken at primary tumor resection. Antigens for these TCRs are unknown. Material: lung tumor tissue, obtained at surgery. These TCRs come from a male donor with early-stage non-small cell lung cancer.

This clonotype has a count of ten or more. The J gene is TRBJ2-5, the V gene TRBV5-6; D perhaps matches TRBD2 (5 bases). V was cut by 0 bases and J by 7 bases, with 13 bases left in between. The CDR3 spans 14 residues. Germline CDR1 SGHDT, CDR2 YYEEEE. DNA of the CDR3: TGTGCCAGCAGCTTGGATCTAGTTGGAGGGACCCAGTACTTC. Translating it yields CASSLDLVGGTQYF.

This clonotype was detected ten times or more. J is TRBJ2-1 and V is TRBV20-1; D call uncertain. Per germline, CDR1 DFQATT and CDR2 SNEGSKA (reference sequence). The CDR3 consists of 15 residues. Trimming removed 4 bases from V and 3 bases from J, with 16 bases in between. CDR3 DNA: TGCAGTGCTACGCCTTCGGCTGGCGGCTACAATGAGCAGTTCTTC. It is translated as CSATPSAGGYNEQFF.

This clonotype was recorded many times. The rearrangement uses TRBV12-3 or TRBV12-4 and TRBJ2-7, with D unresolved. The V gene lost 1 base and the J gene lost 1 base, with 2 bases spanning the gap. The CDR3 is made up of 12 amino acids. This CDR3 is CASSLGSYEQYF. The CDR3 region has the DNA TGTGCCAGCAGTTTAGGATCCTACGAGCAGTACTTC.

J is TRBJ2-3 and V is TRBV7-3; tentatively, D is TRBD1 (5 bases). Germline loops: CDR1 SGHTA, CDR2 FQGTGA. V was trimmed by 2 bases and J by 1 base, leaving 10 bases between them. CDR3 length: 15 residues. As DNA, the CDR3 is TGTGCCAGCAGCTTAGGGCGGACACGCACAGATACGCAGTATTTT. Encoded protein: CASSLGRTRTDTQYF.

This clonotype was seen many times. CDR3 protein: CASSFSGRNQPQHF. The CDR3 nucleotides are TGTGCCAGCAGTTTTTCAGGGCGCAATCAGCCCCAGCATTTT. The chain joins TRBV12-3 or TRBV12-4 to TRBJ1-5; weak D call: TRBD1 (5 bases). This CDR3 comprises 14 residues. V was clipped by 3 bases and J by 2 bases, with 8 bases between them.

This clonotype was detected many times. This chain connects TRBV12-3 or TRBV12-4 to TRBJ2-1; no clear D gene. The ends were cut back, 5 bases at V and 3 bases at J, with 8 bases in the middle. This CDR3 is built from 13 residues. CDR3 sequence reads: CASSRTLYNEQFF. CDR3 bases: TGTGCCAGCAGTAGGACCCTCTACAATGAGCAGTTCTTC.

This clonotype was seen many times. The genes are TRBV6-5 and TRBJ2-7, with 12 bases matching TRBD2. This CDR3 spans 17 amino acids. Germline CDR1 and CDR2: MNHEY and SVGAGI. The V segment lost 0 bases and the J segment 4 bases; nucleotides outside the gene matches: 7. This chain's CDR3 is CASSYSSTSGRPYEQYF. DNA for the CDR3: TGTGCCAGCAGTTACTCCTCGACTAGCGGGAGACCATACGAGCAGTACTTC.

This clonotype was counted at least ten times. The chain has TRBV2 and TRBJ1-4; D gene ambiguous. This CDR3 spans 12 amino acids. CDR1 is SNHLY, CDR2 FYNNEI, per germline. V lost 8 bases and J 5 bases, leaving 9 bases between the germline ends. CDR3: CASRYPNEKLFF. In DNA, the CDR3 is TGTGCCAGCCGGTACCCGAATGAAAAACTGTTTTTT.

This clonotype occurred many times. The chain has TRBV6-2 or TRBV6-3 and TRBJ2-7; a possible D gene is TRBD2 (5 bases). This CDR3 is built from 13 residues. Germline assignment: CDR1 MNHEY and CDR2 SVGEGT. V was shortened by 2 bases and J by 3 bases, with 8 bases between the two germline ends. Written as DNA, the CDR3 is TGTGCCAGCAGTTACGACGGGAACTACGAGCAGTACTTC. This gives the protein CASSYDGNYEQYF.

This clonotype occurred many times. The V and J genes are TRBV7-9 and TRBJ1-5; D not resolved. Germline CDR1 is SEHNR and CDR2 is FQNEAQ (reference sequence). V was clipped by 5 bases and J by 2 bases, with 7 bases between them. CDR3 length: 13 amino acids. The CDR3 coding sequence is TGTGCCAGCAGCCGACTGGGCAATCAGCCCCAGCATTTT. Translated: CASSRLGNQPQHF.

This clonotype was observed many times. The chain is built from TRBV5-1 and TRBJ2-3; a weak D match, TRBD2 (5 bases). The length of the CDR3 is 14 residues. CDR1 SGHRS and CDR2 YFSETQ come from the germline V gene. Trimming took off 4 bases at V and 6 bases at J, with 15 bases between the two ends. The CDR3 nucleotides are TGCGCCAGCAGCGAAGGACTCCCGCCGGATACGCAGTATTTT. Protein sequence: CASSEGLPPDTQYF.

This clonotype was recorded many times. The V call is TRBV20-1, the J call TRBJ2-1; TRBD2 matches 10 bases. The CDR3 is 14 amino acids. The germline V gene encodes CDR1 DFQATT and CDR2 SNEGSKA (reference sequence). J gave up 7 bases and V 5 bases, and 8 bases lay outside the gene matches. The CDR3 region is CSAYSGRSGNEQFF. DNA for the CDR3: TGCAGTGCTTATAGCGGGAGGTCGGGGAATGAGCAGTTCTTC.

This clonotype was counted ten times or more. The chain recombines TRBV5-1 with TRBJ2-2; no reliable D call. Germline loops: CDR1 SGHRS, CDR2 YFSETQ. The CDR3 sequence is 13 residues long. Trimming left V 5 bases short and J 4 bases short, with 9 bases between. The CDR3 sequence: CASRVQSTGELFF. As DNA, the CDR3 is TGCGCCAGCAGGGTTCAGAGCACCGGGGAGCTGTTTTTT. The variable domain in full, with the rest retrieved from reference TRBV5-1 and TRBJ2-2, is KAGVTQTPRYLIKTRGQQVTLSCSPISGHRSVSWYQQTPGQGLQFLFEYFSETQRNKGNFPGRFSGRQFSNSRSEMNVSTLELGDSALYLCASRVQSTGELFFGEGSRLTVL.

Ten or more counts support this clonotype. This chain uses TRBV24-1 with TRBJ1-2; 7 nucleotides agree with TRBD1. V gave up 7 bases and J gave up 6 bases; unmatched junction bases: 7. CDR1 and CDR2 (germline): KGHDR, SFDVKD. The CDR3 is 13 residues long. The CDR3 loop reads CATRQGTENGYTF. DNA for the CDR3: TGTGCCACCAGACAAGGGACAGAAAATGGCTACACCTTC.

The sample holds many counts of this clonotype. V usage is TRBV29-1 and J usage is TRBJ2-7; TRBD2 matches 12 bases. This CDR3 has 13 residues. CDR1 SQVTM and CDR2 ANQGSEA come from the germline V gene. V was pared by 5 bases and J by 5 bases, with 4 bases of the junction left unmatched. The DNA for the CDR3 is TGCAGCGTTCTAGCGGGAGGGAGCCACGAGCAGTACTTC. Amino acid sequence: CSVLAGGSHEQYF.

This clonotype came up many times. This chain links TRBV5-1 with TRBJ2-2; TRBD2 aligns across 7 bases. Germline V gene data show CDR1 as SGHRS and CDR2 as YFSETQ. CDR3 length: 16 residues. The junction had 7 bases not matched to a gene; V was cut back by 2 bases and J by 3 bases. The CDR3 sequence is CASSFAGEGYTGELFF. The CDR3 DNA follows: TGCGCCAGCAGCTTCGCGGGAGAAGGGTACACCGGGGAGCTGTTTTTT.

In its sample, this clonotype was seen many times. The J gene is TRBJ2-1, the V gene TRBV28; TRBD2 aligns across 11 bases. With V trimmed by 4 bases and J by 7 bases, 6 bases remained unmatched. Germline V lookup: CDR1 MDHEN, CDR2 SYDVKM. CDR3 length: 15 residues. As DNA, the CDR3 is TGTGCCAGCAGTTCGGCTTCTAGCGGGAGGAATGAGCAGTTCTTC. It codes for CASSSASSGRNEQFF.

There are many counts of this clonotype. The V call is TRBV24-1, the J call TRBJ2-5; 8 nucleotides line up with TRBD2. V trimming: 4 bases; J trimming: 2 bases; junction bases outside the gene matches: 5. CDR3 length equals 15 residues. Germline loops: CDR1 KGHDR, CDR2 SFDVKD. The CDR3 DNA follows: TGTGCCACCAGTGAGCTAGCGGGCGGACAAGAGACCCAGTACTTC. It encodes CATSELAGGQETQYF.

This clonotype was observed many times. The chain joins TRBV2 to TRBJ2-7, with D tentatively TRBD1 or TRBD2 (5 bases each). The germline V and J ends were trimmed by 7 bases and 1 base, with 14 bases remaining between them. Germline CDR1 SNHLY, CDR2 FYNNEI. The length of the CDR3 is 14 residues. The CDR3 coding sequence is TGTGCCAGCAACCGGGACGGAACATCCTACGAGCAGTACTTC. Encoded protein: CASNRDGTSYEQYF.

This clonotype was seen ten or more times. CDR3 nucleotides: TGCAGTCAAATGGGTTACCAAGAGACCCAGTACTTC. Translating gives CSQMGYQETQYF. V is TRBV29-1 and J is TRBJ2-5; D unresolved. Germline-derived CDR1 and CDR2 are SQVTM and ANQGSEA. The length of the CDR3 is 12 residues.

V gene TRBV29-1 combines with J gene TRBJ1-1, with D possibly matching TRBD1 (6 bases). Trimming shortened V by 0 bases and J by 11 bases, and 16 bases separated the two germline ends. This CDR3 region has 13 residues. The germline V gene has CDR1 SQVTM and CDR2 ANQGSEA. CDR3 in amino acids: CSVEDPTGLWAFF. CDR3 sequence (DNA): TGCAGCGTTGAAGATCCAACAGGGCTTTGGGCTTTCTTT.

This clonotype was seen ten or more times. J is TRBJ1-2 and V is TRBV7-3; TRBD1 matches 7 bases. V shed 0 bases, J shed 6 bases, and the junction held 1 base outside the gene matches. CDR3 length equals 13 residues. Looked up from germline, CDR1 is SGHTA and CDR2 is FQGTGA. The CDR3 nucleotides read TGTGCCAGCAGCTTAACAGGGGGCGATGGCTACACCTTC. It specifies CASSLTGGDGYTF.

The sample holds many counts of this clonotype. The V and J genes are TRBV20-1 and TRBJ1-2; D is ambiguous. There are 15 residues in the CDR3. V dropped 0 bases and J dropped 3 bases, with 14 bases sitting between them. From germline, CDR1 is DFQATT and CDR2 SNEGSKA (reference sequence). The CDR3: CSARDLREPHYGYTF. CDR3 DNA: TGCAGTGCTAGAGATCTTCGGGAGCCTCACTATGGCTACACCTTC.

This chain uses TRBV3-1 with TRBJ2-1; D possibly corresponds to TRBD2 (6 bases). The CDR3 runs 15 residues. Germline V gene sequence: CDR1 LGHDT, CDR2 YNNKEL (reference sequence). Trimming shortened V by 0 bases and J by 8 bases, and 14 bases separated the two germline ends. This chain's CDR3 is CASSQDLWASDEQFF. CDR3 bases: TGTGCCAGCAGCCAAGATCTGTGGGCTAGCGATGAGCAGTTCTTC.

The table lists this clonotype with many counts. The chain is built from TRBV5-6 and TRBJ2-5, with 14 bases fitting TRBD2. Germline CDR1 is SGHDT and CDR2 is YYEEEE. There are 16 residues in the CDR3. The trim removed 4 bases at V and 5 bases at J, leaving 7 bases unmatched. The CDR3 nucleotides read TGTGCCAGCAGCGCGGGACTAGCGGGAGAGGTGGAGACCCAGTACTTC. Translated: CASSAGLAGEVETQYF. Based on the CDR3 plus reference TRBV5-6 and TRBJ2-5, the full variable domain is DAGVTQSPTHLIKTRGQQVTLRCSPKSGHDTVSWYQQALGQGPQFIFQYYEEEERQRGNFPDRFSGHQFPNYSSELNVNALLLGDSALYLCASSAGLAGEVETQYFGPGTRLLVL.

This clonotype has ten or more counts. The chain combines TRBV5-1 with TRBJ2-3, with 7 bases that match TRBD1. CDR3 length equals 14 residues. The V segment lost 4 bases and the J segment 2 bases; nucleotides outside the gene matches: 4. Germline CDR1 and CDR2: SGHRS and YFSETQ. The CDR3 is CASSQGQNTDTQYF. In DNA form, the CDR3 reads TGCGCCAGCAGCCAGGGACAGAACACAGATACGCAGTATTTT. The variable domain in full, with the rest retrieved from reference TRBV5-1 and TRBJ2-3, is KAGVTQTPRYLIKTRGQQVTLSCSPISGHRSVSWYQQTPGQGLQFLFEYFSETQRNKGNFPGRFSGRQFSNSRSEMNVSTLELGDSALYLCASSQGQNTDTQYFGPGTRLTVL.

This clonotype was detected many times. J is TRBJ2-5 and V is TRBV20-1; the D gene could be TRBD1 or TRBD2 (6 bases each). Germline CDR1 is DFQATT and CDR2 is SNEGSKA (reference sequence). The V end was cut by 2 bases, the J end by 5 bases, with 18 bases between. This CDR3 is 15 amino acids long. The DNA for the CDR3 is TGCAGTGCTAGACACCGGGCCGGGGGCGCGGAGACCCAGTACTTC. Its translation: CSARHRAGGAETQYF.